This T cell receptor (beta chain) was sequenced for a study of CD8+CD57+ T cells in acquired aplastic anemia. Across the study: 3.2 ug was the average amount of DNA from sorted CD4+ and CD8+ cells.

Profiles of TCR beta VDJ and CDR3 were generated from a genomic DNA template. TCRdb ran MiXCR on the reads and lists one entry per CDR3 protein. Among about 200,000 distinct CDR3 sequences listed, roughly 53% were seen once. Study-wide findings and caveats: Patients and controls were not found to differ significantly in CD8+ Simpson's diversity.

Germline trimming cut 7 bases from V and 4 bases from J; bases unmatched to any gene: 3. Germline-derived CDR1 and CDR2 are KGHDR and SFDVKD. The CDR3 is made up of 13 amino acids. As regards this clonotype: Antigen specificity is unknown.

Whoever was chosen for sequencing had shown CD8+CD57+ cell expansion by flow cytometry. A severe acquired aplastic anemia diagnosis applied to all patients. Blood came from patients not yet given any therapy. Specimen: sorted CD4+, CD8+, or CD8+CD57+ T cells (not recorded which) from PBMCs. The sequence was obtained from a human donor with aplastic anemia. J is TRBJ1-2 and V is TRBV24-1, with 9 positions matching TRBD1. The CDR3 protein is CATSGTGPYGYTF. In DNA form, the CDR3 reads TGTGCCACCAGCGGGACAGGGCCCTATGGCTACACCTTC.